The clone carrying this TCR beta chain came up a few times. The data derive from a study of T-cell reconstitution after alpha-beta-depleted transplantation in children. The germline V gene has CDR1 ENHRY and CDR2 SYGVKD. Between the trimmed V and J ends, which lost 4 bases and 3 bases, there was a span of 19 bases. The CDR3 runs 17 residues. It was with unique molecular identifiers that the TCRbeta library was prepared. TCRdb independently ran MiXCR on the PCR reads; one entry per CDR3 protein. The sample includes 600,000 to 700,000 distinct CDR3 sequences, under 15% of them seen just once. The receptor comes from a girl under 10 years old with congenital amegakaryocytic thrombocytopenia, due to receive a stem cell transplant. The chain links TRBV10-3 to TRBJ2-1; no reliable D call. Sample: PBMCs, taken before TCRalphabeta/CD19-depleted stem cell transplant. CDR3 residues: CAISGTIRSGDYNEQFF. The CDR3 bases are TGTGCCATCAGTGGGACGATCCGTTCAGGAGACTACAATGAGCAGTTCTTC.